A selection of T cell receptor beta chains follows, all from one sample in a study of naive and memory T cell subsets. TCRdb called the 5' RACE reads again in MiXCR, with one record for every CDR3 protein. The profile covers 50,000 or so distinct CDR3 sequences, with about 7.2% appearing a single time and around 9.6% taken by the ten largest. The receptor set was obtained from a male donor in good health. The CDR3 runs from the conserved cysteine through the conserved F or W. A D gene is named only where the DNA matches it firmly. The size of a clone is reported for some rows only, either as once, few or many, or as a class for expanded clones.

TGTGCCAGTAGTTCCACAAATAATCAGCCCCAGCATTTT CASSSTNNQPQHF TRBJ1-5 - TRBV19 -
TGTGCCAGCAGCTCAGGACGCTTAGGGGAGCAGTACTTC CASSSGRLGEQYF TRBJ2-7 - TRBV7-6 -
TGTGCCAGCAGCCCCGGACTAGCGGGAGGGCGGAATGAGCAGTTCTTC CASSPGLAGGRNEQFF TRBJ2-1 TRBD2 TRBV5-6 -
TGTGCCAGCAGTCAAGACGCACTTAGACAGACTAACTATGGCTACACCTTC CASSQDALRQTNYGYTF TRBJ1-2 - TRBV7-2 few
TGCAGCGTTGGGGGGCGCGGTCAGCCCCAGCATTTT CSVGGRGQPQHF TRBJ1-5 - TRBV29-1 many
TGTGCCAGCAGCTTAGACAGATTATACGAGCAGTACTTC CASSLDRLYEQYF TRBJ2-7 - TRBV11-2 -
TGTGCCAGCAGTCCCTTGTCCGAGACAGGTTACTCCTACGAGCAGTACTTC CASSPLSETGYSYEQYF TRBJ2-7 - TRBV27 many
TGTGCCAGCAGCCGATCGACGGACTCCTACAATGAGCAGTTCTTC CASSRSTDSYNEQFF TRBJ2-1 - TRBV6-2/TRBV6-3 many
TGTGCCAGCCGTCCCGGGACAGTCAATGAGCAGTTCTTC CASRPGTVNEQFF TRBJ2-1 TRBD1 TRBV27 many
TGTGCCAGCAGCCAAGATGGTCCCGTTACCTACGAGCAGTACTTC CASSQDGPVTYEQYF TRBJ2-7 - TRBV3-1 few
TGTGCCAGCAGCCGTGGGACATCACGACGGGAGCCCCAGCATTTT CASSRGTSRREPQHF TRBJ1-5 - TRBV6-5 many
TGTGCCAGCAGGGGCCCCCCCGAGGAAGATACGCAGTATTTT CASRGPPEEDTQYF TRBJ2-3 - TRBV14 many
TGTGCCAGCAGTTTAGGAAGAAAACAGTTCTCCTACGAGCAGTACTTC CASSLGRKQFSYEQYF TRBJ2-7 - TRBV12-3/TRBV12-4 few
TGTGCCAGCAGCCAAGGGGGGGCCAACGTCCTGACTTTC CASSQGGANVLTF TRBJ2-6 - TRBV3-1 -
TGTGCCAGCAGTTACTGGCTAGCGGGGATCTACGAGCAGTACTTC CASSYWLAGIYEQYF TRBJ2-7 TRBD2 TRBV6-5 many
TGTGCCAGCAGTTACCGGGGAGACCTGAACACTGAAGCTTTCTTT CASSYRGDLNTEAFF TRBJ1-1 - TRBV6-2/TRBV6-3 -
TGCAGCGCCCGCTGGGTTGAAAAACTGTTTTTT CSARWVEKLFF TRBJ1-4 - TRBV29-1 many
TGTGCCAGCAGCACCCGACGGTCCGGGGACCCCACAGATACGCAGTATTTT CASSTRRSGDPTDTQYF TRBJ2-3 - TRBV7-2 many
TGCGCCAGCAGTTCCGGGACAGAAAATTCACCCCTCCACTTT CASSSGTENSPLHF TRBJ1-6 TRBD1 TRBV10-2 -
TGTGCCAGCAGCTTAGGGCTGACAGATACGCAGTATTTT CASSLGLTDTQYF TRBJ2-3 - TRBV7-9 many
TGTGCCAGCTCACCAGGGCAGGGGAAATACAATGAGCAGTTCTTC CASSPGQGKYNEQFF TRBJ2-1 - TRBV18 many
TGTGCCAGCAGCCCCCAGAGGGCCTCTACCAACGAGCAGTACTTC CASSPQRASTNEQYF TRBJ2-7 - TRBV5-4 -
TGTGCCAGCAGCTTAGTTCCGGGGGCCAATGAGCAGTTCTTC CASSLVPGANEQFF TRBJ2-1 - TRBV7-2 many
TGCAGCGTTGGTATCACAGGGGGCGGCGGTGAAGCTTTCTTT CSVGITGGGGEAFF TRBJ1-1 TRBD1 TRBV29-1 many
TGTGCCAGCAGCTTAGCGCCAGAGAACTATGGCTACACCTTC CASSLAPENYGYTF TRBJ1-2 - TRBV7-9 -
TGTGCCAGCAGTCTCCGGGGGGTGTTCCTGAACACTGAAGCTTTCTTT CASSLRGVFLNTEAFF TRBJ1-1 - TRBV12-3/TRBV12-4 many
TGTGCCAGCAGTCCATATACCCGGGACCGAAACTATGGCTACACCTTC CASSPYTRDRNYGYTF TRBJ1-2 - TRBV12-3/TRBV12-4 few
TGTGCCAGCAGTTTCGACAGCCACACCGGGGAGCTGTTTTTT CASSFDSHTGELFF TRBJ2-2 - TRBV28 -
TGTGCCAGCAGTGAAGATTTAGGGGGGACAGGACACGACCCGTCGTACTTC CASSEDLGGTGHDPSYF TRBJ2-7 TRBD1 TRBV2 many
TGTGCCAGCAGTCCCGAGGGTAGCGGGGTCACGAACACCGGGGAGCTGTTTTTT CASSPEGSGVTNTGELFF TRBJ2-2 TRBD2 TRBV27 many
TGTGCCAGCAGAATCTGGACTAGCGGTAATAGCGAGCAGTACTTC CASRIWTSGNSEQYF TRBJ2-7 TRBD2 TRBV11-2 few
TGTGCCAGCAGCTGGGGGGATCAAGAGACCCAGTACTTC CASSWGDQETQYF TRBJ2-5 - TRBV5-4 -
TGTGCCAGCAGTAACCCTGGGGTAGCGGGGGCCCTCGAGACCCAGTACTTC CASSNPGVAGALETQYF TRBJ2-5 TRBD2 TRBV6-1 many
TGTGCCAGCGGGACAGGGGTGAACACTGAAGCTTTCTTT CASGTGVNTEAFF TRBJ1-1 TRBD1 TRBV2 -